Shown below are 13 T cell receptor beta chains from a single sample sequenced in a study of cytomegalovirus exposure and HLA in healthy donors. Libraries were prepared by immunoSEQ multiplex PCR; TCRdb keeps only in-frame clonotypes and omits some of them. The sample shows roughly 130,000 clones, approximately 91% of them seen only once. The material sequenced was PBMCs. These receptors originate from a man aged 30 to 39 in good health and CMV-seronegative.

For the CDR3, the DNA is TGTGCCAGCAAGGTGAGCTCGGACAACTACTACGAGCAGTACTTC. Translated, it gives CASKVSSDNYYEQYF. V usage is TRBV6-5 and J usage is TRBJ2-7; D is possibly TRBD1 (5 bases). The CDR3 extends over 15 amino acids. Trimming shortened V by 7 bases and J by 3 bases, and 19 bases separated the two germline ends. Germline values: CDR1 MNHEY, CDR2 SVGAGI.

The chain combines TRBV5-4 with TRBJ1-2, with 9 bases that match TRBD1. V lost 1 base, J lost 4 bases, and 8 bases stayed unmatched. There are 16 residues in the CDR3. Per germline, CDR1 SGHNT and CDR2 YYREEE (reference sequence). CDR3 nucleotide sequence: TGTGCCAGCAGCTTGACCTTGTCGACAGGGGGCTATGGCTACACCTTC. Its translation: CASSLTLSTGGYGYTF.

The V call is TRBV5-4, the J call TRBJ2-3; weak D call: TRBD1 (5 bases). V dropped 0 bases and J dropped 2 bases, with 13 bases sitting between them. Germline lookup yields CDR1 SGHNT and CDR2 YYREEE (reference sequence). The CDR3 runs 16 residues. CDR3 amino acids: CASSLVDSLYTDTQYF. CDR3 DNA sequence: TGTGCCAGCAGCTTGGTAGACAGCCTTTACACAGATACGCAGTATTTT.

The CDR3 spells CASSPQGAIPNTEAFF. The CDR3 DNA reads as TGTGCCAGCAGCCCACAGGGGGCAATACCCAACACTGAAGCTTTCTTT. The rearrangement uses TRBV7-9 and TRBJ1-1, with 9 nucleotides matching TRBD1. The CDR3 totals 16 residues. V was pared by 5 bases and J by 2 bases, with 9 bases of the junction left unmatched. Germline CDR1 is SEHNR and CDR2 is FQNEAQ (reference sequence).

V is TRBV9 and J is TRBJ2-3; D is perhaps TRBD2 (6 bases). The CDR3 length is 14 residues. The V and J ends lost 0 bases and 5 bases respectively, with 10 bases between them. Germline V gene sequence: CDR1 SGDLS, CDR2 YYNGEE. Here the CDR3 reads CASSVEIGRDTQYF. CDR3 DNA sequence: TGTGCCAGCAGCGTAGAGATCGGGAGAGATACGCAGTATTTT. The variable domain in full, completed from reference TRBV9 and TRBJ2-3, reads DSGVTQTPKHLITATGQRVTLRCSPRSGDLSVYWYQQSLDQGLQFLIQYYNGEERAKGNILERFSAQQFPDLHSELNLSSLELGDSALYFCASSVEIGRDTQYFGPGTRLTVL.

The chain recombines TRBV4-1 with TRBJ2-3, with 11 bases lining up with TRBD2. The CDR3 is 16 amino acids. The germline gives CDR1 MGHRA, CDR2 YSYEKL. The V segment lost 0 bases and the J segment 8 bases; nucleotides outside the gene matches: 7. CDR3 nucleotides: TGCGCCAGCAGCCAAGAAAATAGCGGGAGGGACCGTACGCAGTATTTT. Residues: CASSQENSGRDRTQYF.

The V gene is TRBV19, the J gene TRBJ2-2, with TRBD1 matching 9 bases. This CDR3 has 14 residues. CDR1 and CDR2 (germline): LNHDA, SQIVND (reference sequence). V dropped 1 base and J dropped 7; count of bases not matched to a gene: 1. Here the CDR3 DNA reads TGTGCCAGTAGTATAGGGACAGGGGACGGGGAGCTGTTTTTT. As protein: CASSIGTGDGELFF.

The genes are TRBV7-2 and TRBJ1-5, with a possible D match to TRBD1 (5 bases). Germline V gene data show CDR1 as SGHTA and CDR2 as FQGNSA. The CDR3 is 13 residues long. Trimming shortened V by 5 bases and J by 5 bases, and 10 bases separated the two germline ends. CDR3 bases: TGTGCCAGCAGCCCCCGGGGGGATCAGCCCCAGCATTTT. As protein: CASSPRGDQPQHF.

DNA for the CDR3: TGTGCCAGCTCACCAGACAGAGGAACCGGGGAGCTGTTTTTT. Its protein product is CASSPDRGTGELFF. This rearrangement joins TRBV18 to TRBJ2-2, with D possibly TRBD1 on 5 matching bases. This CDR3 has 14 residues. From germline, CDR1 is KGHSH and CDR2 LQKENI. V dropped 2 bases and J dropped 5 bases, with 9 bases sitting between them.

The rearrangement joins TRBV2 to TRBJ2-2, with 7 bases identical to TRBD1. V was clipped by 4 bases and J by 6 bases; unmatched bases: 5. This CDR3 region has 14 residues. Germline lookup yields CDR1 SNHLY and CDR2 FYNNEI. The CDR3 loop reads CASSGQGGSGELFF. The CDR3 DNA sequence: TGTGCCAGCAGTGGACAAGGGGGCTCCGGGGAGCTGTTTTTT.

The chain links TRBV5-1 to TRBJ2-2; a weak D match, TRBD1 (5 bases). The CDR3 has 16 amino acids. Germline values: CDR1 SGHRS, CDR2 YFSETQ. V shed 2 bases and J shed 3 bases, with 14 bases lying between them. The CDR3 loop reads CASSFRVLGHTGELFF. The CDR3 DNA follows: TGCGCCAGCAGCTTCAGGGTGCTAGGGCACACCGGGGAGCTGTTTTTT.

The chain links TRBV19 to TRBJ2-1, with D hard to call. The CDR3 is 15 residues long. Per germline, CDR1 LNHDA and CDR2 SQIVND (reference sequence). The V gene lost 2 bases and the J gene lost 2 bases, with 10 bases spanning the gap. The CDR3 is CASSIIGTPYNEQFF. The CDR3 region has the DNA TGTGCCAGTAGTATAATTGGCACCCCCTACAATGAGCAGTTCTTC.

This clone was counted once. J is TRBJ2-4 and V is TRBV11-2, with 8 bases that match TRBD2. This CDR3 contains 19 residues. V shed 6 bases and J 1 base; nucleotides not matched to a gene: 17. Per the germline V gene, CDR1 is SGHAT and CDR2 is FQNNGV. In nucleotides, the CDR3 is TGTGCCAGCAGGACACAACGGGAGGGCCGAGAGGGGGCCAAAAACATTCAGTACTTC. Protein sequence: CASRTQREGREGAKNIQYF.